Each of the 12 T cell receptor gamma chains below was sequenced from the same sample in a study of gamma-delta chains in newborns, infants, children. TCRdb re-called the reads with CATT. The sample gives roughly 2,500 gamma-chain clones, 26% of which show up once; 20% is in the top ten. Sequencing used blood. These receptors all stem from a child who was a newborn, infant or young child, either healthy, febrile or measles-vaccinated (not recorded which).

This clone was seen a single time. This may be a read error: a much more frequent sequence differs by one nucleotide. V usage is TRGV9 and J usage is TRGJP. From germline, CDR1 is GITISATS and CDR2 ISYDGTV (reference sequence). There are 17 residues in the CDR3. The CDR3 DNA reads TGTGCCTTGTGGGGGGTGAAAAAAGAGTTGGGCAAAAAAATCAAGGTATTT. Its protein product is CALWGVKKELGKKIKVF.

This clone occurred a few times. The V gene is TRGV9, the J gene TRGJP. Per the germline V gene, CDR1 is GITISATS and CDR2 is ISYDGTV (reference sequence). CDR3 size: 18 residues. The V gene end was trimmed by 3 bases and the J gene end by 4 bases; junction bases not matched to a gene: 9. The CDR3 spells CALWESQLQELGKKIKVF. In DNA form, the CDR3 reads TGTGCCTTGTGGGAGTCCCAACTCCAAGAGTTGGGCAAAAAAATCAAGGTATTT.

This clone ranks as medium-sized. The chain has TRGV9 and TRGJP. From germline, CDR1 is GITISATS and CDR2 ISYDGTV (reference sequence). V was clipped by 5 bases and J by 6 bases; unmatched bases: 4. The CDR3 runs 15 residues. For the CDR3, the DNA is TGTGCCTTGTGGGCATCAGAGTTGGGCAAAAAAATCAAGGTATTT. Residues: CALWASELGKKIKVF.

The rearrangement links TRGV9 to TRGJP. CDR1 and CDR2 (germline): GITISATS, ISYDGTV (reference sequence). CDR3 length: 17 amino acids. With V trimmed by 4 bases and J by 5 bases, 8 bases remained unmatched. CDR3 loop: CALWEPLKELGKKIKVF. In DNA, the CDR3 is TGTGCCTTGTGGGAACCATTAAAAGAGTTGGGCAAAAAAATCAAGGTATTT.

About this clone: Since a much larger clone is just one base distant, this may be a read error. The chain has TRGV9 and TRGJP. The J segment lost 9 bases and the V segment lost 2 bases, leaving 4 bases of the junction unmatched. Germline V CDR1 and CDR2: GITISATS, ISYDGTV (reference sequence). This CDR3 has 15 residues. DNA of the CDR3: TGTGCCTTGTGGGAGGCCGGGTTGGGCAAAAAAATCAAGGTATTT. It codes for CALWEAGLGKKIKVF.

Points on this clone: A much larger clonotype is one base distant, so this may be a read error. This chain joins TRGV9 and TRGJP. V lost 4 bases and J lost 6; bases outside the gene matches: 9. Germline V gene lookup returns CDR1 GITISATS and CDR2 ISYDGTV (reference sequence). The CDR3 loop spans 17 amino acids. CDR3 amino acids: CALWDPHRELGKKIKVF. The CDR3 DNA reads TGTGCCTTGTGGGACCCACATCGAGAGTTGGGCAAAAAAATCAAGGTATTT.

This clone was picked up a small number of times. A much larger clone sits a single nucleotide away, making a read error possible. CDR3 loop: CALWEVIMVTLGKKIKVF. CDR3 DNA: TGTGCCTTGTGGGAGGTGATTATGGTAACGTTGGGCAAAAAAATCAAGGTATTT. The genes are TRGV9 and TRGJP. There are 18 residues in the CDR3. Per the germline V gene, CDR1 is GITISATS and CDR2 is ISYDGTV (reference sequence). The V and J ends lost 0 bases and 9 bases, in that order; junction bases with no gene match: 11.

This clone came up a few times. TCRdb's protein, taken from a much larger clone, differs from this DNA's translation at residue 5, likely owing to a read error; the protein displayed comes from the DNA. This chain uses TRGV9 with TRGJP. Germline V gene data show CDR1 as GITISATS and CDR2 as ISYDGTV (reference sequence). CDR3 length: 16 residues. Trimming cost V 5 bases and J 5 bases; bases outside gene matches: 6. The DNA of the CDR3 is TGTGCCTTGTGGGGGGTTGAAGAGTTGGGCAAAAAAATCAAGGTATTT. This translates into CALWGVEELGKKIKVF.

In its sample, this clone is medium-sized. This chain joins TRGV2 and TRGJ1 or TRGJ2. The germline CDR1 and CDR2 sequences are EGSNGY and YDSYNSKV. The CDR3 is 13 amino acids. J lost 4 bases, V lost 2 bases, and 5 bases had no gene match. DNA of the CDR3: TGTGCCACCTGGGACGTGCTATATTATAAGAAACTCTTT. Translation: CATWDVLYYKKLF.

This clone was recorded a few times. A far more abundant clone sits one base away, making this likely a read error. The chain uses TRGV8 and TRGJ1 or TRGJ2. Germline CDR1 is VENAVY and CDR2 is YDSYNSRV. The CDR3 sequence is 10 residues long. After removal of 3 bases from V and 12 bases from J, the junction contained 5 bases not matched to a gene. The CDR3 reads CATWDRRKLF. DNA of the CDR3: TGTGCCACCTGGGATCGCAGGAAACTCTTT.

A remark on this clone: Possible read error: a much larger clone is one base away. The chain links TRGV9 to TRGJ1 or TRGJ2. Germline V lookup: CDR1 GITISATS, CDR2 ISYDGTV (reference sequence). This CDR3 spans 12 amino acids. The V segment lost 0 bases and the J segment 8 bases; nucleotides outside the gene matches: 4. CDR3 nucleotide sequence: TGTGCCTTGTGGGAGGTGGACGATAAGAAACTCTTT. This encodes CALWEVDDKKLF.

V and J are TRGV9 and TRGJP. V lost 2 bases, J lost 7 bases, and 8 bases stayed unmatched. CDR1 is GITISATS and CDR2 is ISYDGTV in the germline V gene (reference sequence). The CDR3 is 17 residues long. The CDR3 nucleotides are TGTGCCTTGTGGGAGGAACCCGCGGAGTTGGGCAAAAAAATCAAGGTATTT. This translates into CALWEEPAELGKKIKVF.